The 26 T cell receptor beta chains below come from one sample, sequenced in a study of blood T cell repertoires in COVID-19. Clones were read by immunoSEQ multiplex PCR, and TCRdb kept only the in-frame ones, dropping some. The table lists around 350,000 clones, around 90% of them singletons. Sequencing was performed on peripheral blood. The receptors come from a human donor in a cohort sampled during active COVID-19.

The rearrangement links TRBV6-2 or TRBV6-3 to TRBJ2-3; D uncertain. The CDR3 extends over 14 amino acids. Trimming took 0 bases from V and 4 from J, leaving 8 bases between them. Germline-derived CDR1 and CDR2 are MNHEY and SVGEGT. The CDR3 DNA sequence: TGTGCCAGCAGTTACTCGAGGAGCTCAGATACGCAGTATTTT. Its translation is CASSYSRSSDTQYF.

This clone was recorded once. This rearrangement joins TRBV18 to TRBJ1-1; the D is unclear. The CDR3 contains 14 residues. The germline CDR1 and CDR2 sequences are KGHSH and LQKENI. V was trimmed by 3 bases and J by 0 bases, leaving 8 bases between them. The CDR3 loop is CASSPLGLNTEAFF. Written as DNA, the CDR3 is TGTGCCAGCTCACCTCTGGGCCTGAACACTGAAGCTTTCTTT.

This clone was found a few times. The chain carries TRBV7-9 and TRBJ1-4; D not certain. The germline V and J ends were trimmed by 5 bases and 6 bases, with 13 bases remaining between them. CDR1 and CDR2 (germline): SEHNR, FQNEAQ (reference sequence). The CDR3 length is 14 residues. The CDR3 nucleotides are TGTGCCAGCAGCCCCCAGGTTGGGTATGAAAAACTGTTTTTT. Amino acid sequence: CASSPQVGYEKLFF.

V and J are TRBV24-1 and TRBJ1-5; D is undetermined. Per germline, CDR1 KGHDR and CDR2 SFDVKD. The germline V and J ends were trimmed by 3 bases and 11 bases, with 10 bases remaining between them. The CDR3 contains 12 residues. The CDR3 is CATSDPQMSQHF. As DNA, the CDR3 is TGTGCCACCAGTGATCCCCAGATGTCCCAGCATTTT.

The V call is TRBV5-4, the J call TRBJ2-1; 10 nucleotides match TRBD1. The V gene end was trimmed by 3 bases and the J gene end by 3 bases; junction bases not matched to a gene: 3. Germline V lookup: CDR1 SGHNT, CDR2 YYREEE (reference sequence). The CDR3 loop spans 15 amino acids. CDR3 bases: TGTGCCAGCAGCTCCCGGACAGGGGGCTACAATGAGCAGTTCTTC. It translates to CASSSRTGGYNEQFF.

The CDR3 protein is CASSLGTGFNSPLHF. The CDR3 nucleotides are TGTGCCAGCAGCCTTGGGACAGGATTTAATTCACCCCTCCACTTT. V usage is TRBV7-3 and J usage is TRBJ1-6; 8 positions match TRBD1. Germline V gene data show CDR1 as SGHTA and CDR2 as FQGTGA. This CDR3 region has 15 residues. J gave up 6 bases and V 5 bases, and 6 bases lay outside the gene matches.

The chain combines TRBV18 with TRBJ1-3; tentative D call: TRBD1 (5 bases). V lost 6 bases and J 0 bases, leaving 15 bases between the germline ends. CDR1 is KGHSH and CDR2 is LQKENI in the germline V gene. This CDR3 contains 16 residues. CDR3 amino acids: CASSHVRVNSGNTIYF. As DNA, the CDR3 is TGTGCCAGCTCTCATGTCAGGGTGAACTCTGGAAACACCATATATTTT.

The V call is TRBV5-1, the J call TRBJ2-1, with 7 bases matching TRBD2. Germline CDR1 reads SGHRS; CDR2 reads YFSETQ. The CDR3 has 14 residues. V gave up 0 bases and J gave up 9 bases; unmatched junction bases: 6. The CDR3 bases are TGCGCCAGCAGCTTGGGAGCGGGATCGGGTGAGCAGTTCTTC. Amino acid sequence: CASSLGAGSGEQFF. The complete variable domain, with remaining parts taken from reference TRBV5-1 and TRBJ2-1, reads KAGVTQTPRYLIKTRGQQVTLSCSPISGHRSVSWYQQTPGQGLQFLFEYFSETQRNKGNFPGRFSGRQFSNSRSEMNVSTLELGDSALYLCASSLGAGSGEQFFGPGTRLTVL.

The chain has TRBV4-2 and TRBJ2-1; 8 bases are shared with TRBD2. V dropped 0 bases and J dropped 3; count of bases not matched to a gene: 7. This CDR3 region has 17 residues. CDR1 is LGHNA and CDR2 is YNFKEQ in the germline V gene. For the CDR3, the DNA is TGTGCCAGCAGCCAAGACCCGGGGGGGGGTGGCTACAATGAGCAGTTCTTC. Translating it yields CASSQDPGGGGYNEQFF.

V and J are TRBV10-3 and TRBJ2-2; weak D call: TRBD2 (5 bases). Trimming removed 3 bases from V and 7 bases from J, with 12 bases in between. This CDR3 has 14 residues. Germline V gives CDR1 ENHRY, CDR2 SYGVKD. In DNA form, the CDR3 reads TGTGCCATCAGTGACGGGAACACGTTCGGGGAGCTGTTTTTT. Translating it yields CAISDGNTFGELFF.

The chain recombines TRBV5-1 with TRBJ1-2; tentatively, D is TRBD1 (6 bases). V gave up 0 bases and J gave up 1 base, with 16 bases separating them. CDR1 and CDR2 from the germline V gene are SGHRS and YFSETQ. CDR3 length: 17 amino acids. Written as DNA, the CDR3 is TGCGCCAGCAGCTTGGGGTCAGGGGCCGACGATAACTATGGCTACACCTTC. This sequence encodes CASSLGSGADDNYGYTF. The full variable domain, its missing parts supplied by reference TRBV5-1 and TRBJ1-2, is KAGVTQTPRYLIKTRGQQVTLSCSPISGHRSVSWYQQTPGQGLQFLFEYFSETQRNKGNFPGRFSGRQFSNSRSEMNVSTLELGDSALYLCASSLGSGADDNYGYTFGSGTRLTVV.

J is TRBJ2-3 and V is TRBV28; tentatively, D is TRBD1 (5 bases). The V gene's germline CDR1 is MDHEN and CDR2 SYDVKM. CDR3 length: 12 residues. Trimming cost V 7 bases and J 4 bases, with 9 bases left between them. For the CDR3, the DNA is TGTGCCAGCACCTTGGGGCCAGATACGCAGTATTTT. This gives the protein CASTLGPDTQYF. Complete variable domain (other parts from reference TRBV28 and TRBJ2-3): DVKVTQSSRYLVKRTGEKVFLECVQDMDHENMFWYRQDPGLGLRLIYFSYDVKMKEKGDIPEGYSVSREKKERFSLILESASTNQTSMYLCASTLGPDTQYFGPGTRLTVL.

This clone was seen ten or more times. J is TRBJ2-1 and V is TRBV27; 7 bases are shared with TRBD2. Germline V lookup: CDR1 MNHEY, CDR2 SMNVEV (reference sequence). With 5 bases clipped from V and 4 bases from J, the junction kept 14 bases outside the gene matches. This CDR3 is 17 amino acids long. In DNA form, the CDR3 reads TGTGCCAGCAGTCCCCTCCTGTCGGGAGGCGGATACAATGAGCAGTTCTTC. It codes for CASSPLLSGGGYNEQFF.

The chain employs TRBV6-6 and TRBJ1-1; D is unclear. The CDR3 loop spans 11 amino acids. The germline gives CDR1 MNHNY, CDR2 SVGAGI (reference sequence). With 6 bases removed from V and 4 bases from J, the gap between germline ends came to 6 bases. The CDR3: CASRIGTEAFF. Here the CDR3 DNA reads TGTGCCAGCAGGATCGGCACTGAAGCTTTCTTT.

This chain joins TRBV10-3 and TRBJ2-1; D gene unclear. Germline V lookup: CDR1 ENHRY, CDR2 SYGVKD. CDR3 size: 13 residues. Between the trimmed V and J ends, which lost 2 bases and 12 bases, there was a span of 14 bases. CDR3 DNA: TGTGCCATCAGTGAGCCTAGTTCTAGTTTGCAGTTCTTC. Its translation is CAISEPSSSLQFF.

The gene calls are TRBV27 and TRBJ2-1; 14 bases line up with TRBD2. The CDR3 covers 20 residues. Germline V gene data show CDR1 as MNHEY and CDR2 as SMNVEV (reference sequence). V trimming: 3 bases; J trimming: 1 base; junction bases outside the gene matches: 11. CDR3 bases: TGTGCCAGCAGTTTCCTGACTAGCGGGAGGGCCAGGGCATCCTACAATGAGCAGTTCTTC. Protein product: CASSFLTSGRARASYNEQFF.

This chain uses TRBV7-6 with TRBJ2-1, with 13 bases identical to TRBD2. The CDR3 runs to 16 residues. V trimming: 5 bases; J trimming: 8 bases; junction bases outside the gene matches: 9. Germline CDR1 SGHVS, CDR2 FNYEAQ. The CDR3 sequence: CASSAELAGGPDEQFF. The CDR3 nucleotides read TGTGCCAGCAGCGCAGAACTAGCGGGAGGGCCCGATGAGCAGTTCTTC.

CDR3 region: CATSDWTSLEGELFF. CDR3 bases: TGTGCCACCAGTGATTGGACTAGCCTAGAAGGGGAGCTGTTTTTT. The chain is built from TRBV24-1 and TRBJ2-2, with 8 bases fitting TRBD2. Looked up from germline, CDR1 is KGHDR and CDR2 is SFDVKD. V was pared by 2 bases and J by 8 bases, with 6 bases of the junction left unmatched. This CDR3 region has 15 residues.

This chain joins TRBV5-6 and TRBJ2-5; 7 bases match TRBD2. This CDR3 has 14 residues. V shed 0 bases, J shed 5 bases, and the junction held 4 bases outside the gene matches. In germline, CDR1 is SGHDT, CDR2 YYEEEE. The CDR3 region is CASSLGGRVETQYF. The CDR3 coding sequence is TGTGCCAGCAGCTTGGGAGGGAGGGTCGAGACCCAGTACTTC. Filled out from reference TRBV5-6 and TRBJ2-5, the complete variable domain reads DAGVTQSPTHLIKTRGQQVTLRCSPKSGHDTVSWYQQALGQGPQFIFQYYEEEERQRGNFPDRFSGHQFPNYSSELNVNALLLGDSALYLCASSLGGRVETQYFGPGTRLLVL.

This chain connects TRBV5-5 to TRBJ2-3, with D perhaps TRBD1 (6 bases). Trimming removed 4 bases from V and 1 base from J, with 13 bases in between. Germline V gene sequence: CDR1 SGHKS, CDR2 YYEKEE (reference sequence). The CDR3 length is 15 residues. As DNA, the CDR3 is TGTGCCAGCAGCCGAACAGGGTACGGCACAGATACGCAGTATTTT. This codes for CASSRTGYGTDTQYF. Supplemented by reference TRBV5-5 and TRBJ2-3, the full variable domain reads DAGVTQSPTHLIKTRGQQVTLRCSPISGHKSVSWYQQVLGQGPQFIFQYYEKEERGRGNFPDRFSARQFPNYSSELNVNALLLGDSALYLCASSRTGYGTDTQYFGPGTRLTVL.

This clone has just one count. The J gene is TRBJ2-7, the V gene TRBV19; 9 bases line up with TRBD1. CDR1 is LNHDA and CDR2 is SQIVND in the germline V gene (reference sequence). Germline trimming cut 5 bases from V and 2 bases from J; bases unmatched to any gene: 4. The CDR3 spans 14 residues. CDR3 region: CASSGTGSPYEQYF. The DNA for the CDR3 is TGTGCCAGTAGTGGGACAGGGTCCCCCTACGAGCAGTACTTC. Drawing the rest from reference TRBV19 and TRBJ2-7, the complete variable domain is DGGITQSPKYLFRKEGQNVTLSCEQNLNHDAMYWYRQDPGQGLRLIYYSQIVNDFQKGDIAEGYSVSREKKESFPLTVTSAQKNPTAFYLCASSGTGSPYEQYFGPGTRLTVT.

The chain is built from TRBV11-2 and TRBJ1-2; 7 nucleotides agree with TRBD1. Germline CDR1 is SGHAT and CDR2 is FQNNGV. J gave up 5 bases and V 7 bases, and 7 bases lay outside the gene matches. The CDR3 has 13 residues. The CDR3 coding sequence is TGTGCCAGCAAGAGGACAGGCGATTATGGCTACACCTTC. Encoded protein: CASKRTGDYGYTF.

The chain combines TRBV4-1 with TRBJ1-5; D remains ambiguous. CDR1 MGHRA and CDR2 YSYEKL come from the germline V gene. This CDR3 has 15 amino acids. Trimming cost V 2 bases and J 9 bases, with 17 bases left between them. For the CDR3, the DNA is TGCGCCAGCAGCCAACTAGACGGGGAGGTTTGGCCCCAGCATTTT. This codes for CASSQLDGEVWPQHF.

The chain couples TRBV19 to TRBJ1-1, with a weak D call TRBD1 (5 bases). The germline gives CDR1 LNHDA, CDR2 SQIVND (reference sequence). The ends were cut back, 3 bases at V and 0 bases at J, with 14 bases in the middle. The CDR3 is made up of 16 amino acids. The CDR3 DNA follows: TGTGCCAGTAGTATTCCGCAGGGTTTACTGAACACTGAAGCTTTCTTT. It codes for CASSIPQGLLNTEAFF.

V gene TRBV6-5 combines with J gene TRBJ1-2; TRBD1 is a possible D gene (5 bases). V lost 10 bases and J 8 bases, leaving 17 bases between the germline ends. Germline V lookup: CDR1 MNHEY, CDR2 SVGAGI. The CDR3 covers 12 residues. CDR3 bases: TGTGCCACGGCCCGCGCGGGGGTCGGCTACACCTTC. Its translation: CATARAGVGYTF.

The rearrangement links TRBV5-1 to TRBJ2-1; D is possibly TRBD1 (6 bases). The CDR3 loop spans 16 amino acids. The V and J ends lost 3 bases and 1 base respectively, with 14 bases between them. Per the germline V gene, CDR1 is SGHRS and CDR2 is YFSETQ. The CDR3, as DNA: TGCGCCAGCAGCTCACACCGGGACATTTCCTACAATGAGCAGTTCTTC. Translation: CASSSHRDISYNEQFF.